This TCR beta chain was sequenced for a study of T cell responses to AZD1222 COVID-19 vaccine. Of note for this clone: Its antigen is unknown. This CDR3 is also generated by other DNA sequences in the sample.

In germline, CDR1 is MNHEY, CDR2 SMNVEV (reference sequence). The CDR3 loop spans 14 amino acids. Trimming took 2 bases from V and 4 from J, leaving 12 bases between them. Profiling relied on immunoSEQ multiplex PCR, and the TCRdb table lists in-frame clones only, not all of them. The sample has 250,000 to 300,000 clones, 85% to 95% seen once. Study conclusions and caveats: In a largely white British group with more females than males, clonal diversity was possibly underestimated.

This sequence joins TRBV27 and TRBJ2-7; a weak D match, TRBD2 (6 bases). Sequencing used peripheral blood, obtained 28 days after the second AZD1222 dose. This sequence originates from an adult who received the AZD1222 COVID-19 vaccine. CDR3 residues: CASSLAGGRYEQYF. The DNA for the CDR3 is TGTGCCAGCAGTTTAGCAGGAGGGAGGTACGAGCAGTACTTC.